This is a list of T cell receptor beta chains from one sample in a study of cytomegalovirus exposure and HLA in healthy donors. Assay used: immunoSEQ multiplex PCR; TCRdb lists only in-frame clones, some missing. The sample carries around 78,000 clones, less than 85% recorded once. The sequenced sample was PBMCs. These receptors all come from a male donor in good health and CMV-seronegative. CDR3s include the opening cysteine and the closing phenylalanine or tryptophan. The order of the fields is V gene, CDR3 protein.

>TRBV5-1
CASSLATGQTSNEQFF
>TRBV9
CASSVEGTGGNEQFF
>TRBV28
CASGLGTGPGRNEQFF
>TRBV7-2
CASSPPGGIRGYTF
>TRBV7-6
CASSSSSGGIGTQYF
>TRBV5-1
CASSPIFGETQYF
>TRBV5-1
CATTLGGRTTDTQYF
>TRBV27
CASSLTADRGAYEQYF
>TRBV19
CASSIVTRGTGEAFF
>TRBV19
CASSNSAGETDTQYF
>TRBV6-1
CASSERGAPGEKLFF
>TRBV7-2
CASSPGLSGNTIYF
>TRBV7-9
CASSPPIRVTNSPLHF
>TRBV5-1
CASSLGAGGLTEAFF
>TRBV5-1
CASSLSSSGSLLYRYEQYF
>TRBV29-1
CSAPRGIYEQYF
>TRBV4-3
CASSQENRGTTNEKLFF
>TRBV6-1
CASSDRDRESDTQYF
>TRBV21-1
CASSNSGRSENTGELFF
>TRBV25-1
CASSGVFEQYF
>TRBV19
CASSSRRDQGGNTQYF
>TRBV2
CASSERGTANTEAFF
>TRBV19
CASSSRQGKYEQYF
>TRBV5-4
CASSLGTGDQPQHF